The entry that follows covers one T cell receptor beta chain sequence. Its antigen is unidentified. These data originate in a study of cytomegalovirus exposure and HLA in healthy donors. Study-level results: That first-cohort TCR clusters tended to co-occur in the 95 to 150 validation repertoires was found in a later analysis.

This table comes from immunoSEQ multiplex PCR, and its TCRdb copy is limited to in-frame clones, with some not included. The data contain about 170,000 clones, roughly 91% of them singletons. V shed 3 bases and J 6 bases; nucleotides not matched to a gene: 17. Germline CDR1 reads SGHRS; CDR2 reads YFSETQ. The CDR3 covers 17 residues. This receptor was identified in a young woman in good health and CMV-seropositive. J is TRBJ2-7 and V is TRBV5-1, with 8 bases identical to TRBD1. The source material was PBMCs. The DNA for the CDR3 is TGCGCCAGCAGCTCCTCCCCGGGACAGGTGTTCTCGGGCGAGCAGTACTTC. Its translation: CASSSSPGQVFSGEQYF.